This passage covers 13 T cell receptor beta chains from one sample sequenced in a study of monozygotic twins with inflammatory bowel disease. Reanalyzing the 5' RACE reads, TCRdb keeps one entry per CDR3 protein, without DNA. Here the sample table reports around 380,000 distinct CDR3 sequences. Sequencing was carried out using blood. These receptors were obtained from a human donor with ulcerative colitis or Crohn's disease, or a healthy co-twin of an affected twin (not recorded which).

The rearrangement uses TRBV10-2 and TRBJ2-5; absent DNA, TCRdb's TRBD2 call cannot be checked. Germline CDR1 is WSHSY and CDR2 is SAAADI. The length of the CDR3 is 15 residues. CDR3: CASRGGLPRAETQYF.

The V call is TRBV2, the J call TRBJ2-1; the D call from TCRdb, TRBD1, cannot be confirmed without DNA. The CDR3 is made up of 14 amino acids. Per the germline V gene, CDR1 is SNHLY and CDR2 is FYNNEI. CDR3 sequence: CASRLSGGYNEQFF.

V gene TRBV20-1 combines with J gene TRBJ2-7; the TCRdb D gene call, TRBD2, has no DNA to confirm it. Germline V gene lookup returns CDR1 DFQATT and CDR2 SNEGSKA (reference sequence). The CDR3 spans 15 residues. CDR3 protein: CSARDAASGPYEQYF.

The chain couples TRBV18 to TRBJ1-2; TCRdb reports TRBD1, a call that lacks DNA to check it against. The CDR3 consists of 14 residues. Germline-derived CDR1 and CDR2 are KGHSH and LQKENI. CDR3 loop: CASSPDRGDSGYTF.

The CDR3 sequence: CASSFVGAPGPAFF. This chain links TRBV5-4 with TRBJ1-1; the D gene TCRdb calls, TRBD1, cannot be checked with no DNA. The CDR3 length is 14 residues. CDR1 SGHNT and CDR2 YYREEE come from the germline V gene (reference sequence).

CDR3 sequence reads: CAISVGNTDTQYF. The V gene is TRBV10-3, the J gene TRBJ2-3. The V gene's germline CDR1 is ENHRY and CDR2 SYGVKD. The CDR3 is made up of 13 amino acids.

This rearrangement joins TRBV7-6 to TRBJ1-1; TCRdb proposes TRBD1, but this gene call is untestable without DNA. Germline-derived CDR1 and CDR2 are SGHVS and FNYEAQ. This CDR3 has 13 residues. CDR3 residues: CASSMTENTEAFF.

This chain connects TRBV5-1 to TRBJ1-1; TCRdb's D gene call, TRBD1, goes unchecked for lack of DNA. The germline gives CDR1 SGHRS, CDR2 YFSETQ. CDR3 length: 15 amino acids. The chain's CDR3 is CASSGLDRANTEAFF. Full variable domain (outside the CDR3, taken from reference TRBV5-1 and TRBJ1-1): KAGVTQTPRYLIKTRGQQVTLSCSPISGHRSVSWYQQTPGQGLQFLFEYFSETQRNKGNFPGRFSGRQFSNSRSEMNVSTLELGDSALYLCASSGLDRANTEAFFGQGTRLTVV.

The V and J genes are TRBV7-2 and TRBJ2-2; TCRdb proposes TRBD1, but this gene call is untestable without DNA. CDR3 size: 15 residues. Per germline, CDR1 SGHTA and CDR2 FQGNSA. The CDR3 sequence: CASSLAGHNTGELFF.

The rearrangement uses TRBV28 and TRBJ2-7; checking the TCRdb D call of TRBD1 is not possible without DNA. The CDR3 length is 15 residues. From germline, CDR1 is MDHEN and CDR2 SYDVKM. CDR3 sequence: CASSSGLTGGWEQYF.

The gene calls are TRBV11-2 and TRBJ2-1; the TCRdb call, TRBD1, lacks DNA for checking. The CDR3 runs 16 residues. Germline loops: CDR1 SGHAT, CDR2 FQNNGV. This chain's CDR3 is CASSLGAGTGYNEQFF.

The chain carries TRBV20-1 and TRBJ2-1; TCRdb reports TRBD2, a call that lacks DNA to check it against. This CDR3 is 14 amino acids long. Germline V gene lookup returns CDR1 DFQATT and CDR2 SNEGSKA (reference sequence). The CDR3: CSARLLVPYNEQFF.

V is TRBV6-2 or TRBV6-3 and J is TRBJ2-2; TCRdb's D call, TRBD2, is unchecked because there is no DNA. Germline V gene data show CDR1 as MNHEY and CDR2 as SVGEGT. The length of the CDR3 is 19 residues. CDR3 protein: CASSSHSLGGGSSTGELFF.